A single sample gave rise to the 5 T cell receptor beta chains below, sequenced in a study of T-cell memory formation after mild COVID-19 (dated by TCRdb to 2020 to 2022). The protocol used for the library was 5' RACE. Sequencer: Illumina NovaSeq 6000. The public reads were quality trimmed at Q25 with fastp and then assembled into clones with MiXCR by TCRdb, keeping productive beta chains. Rows are combined by CDR3 protein, so each entry shows the most common genes and DNA. The sample has 300,000 or so distinct CDR3 sequences on record, around a sixth of them singletons. Of the sample, over 20% falls within the top ten clones. Sequenced input: PBMCs or a T cell subset sorted from them (not recorded which). Receptors were obtained from a man aged 18 to 29 who had mild COVID-19 (a few samples of this study predate the infection). The sample titles of this study are shuffled in the database, so cell type and time point are left out; the donor was told from shared clones.

The chain is built from TRBV5-1 and TRBJ2-7; D call uncertain. Trimming took 4 bases from V and 0 from J, leaving 8 bases between them. The germline V gene encodes CDR1 SGHRS and CDR2 YFSETQ. This CDR3 spans 13 amino acids. CDR3 residues: CASSPRPSYEQYV. The DNA of the CDR3 is TGCGCCAGCAGCCCGCGCCCCTCCTACGAGCAGTACGTC.

The table lists this clonotype with a few counts. This chain connects TRBV2 to TRBJ1-6, with 8 bases identical to TRBD1. The germline CDR1 and CDR2 sequences are SNHLY and FYNNEI. The CDR3 consists of 13 residues. Trimming cost V 4 bases and J 10 bases; bases outside gene matches: 3. CDR3: CASSAGGGSPLHF. In nucleotides, the CDR3 is TGTGCCAGCAGTGCAGGGGGCGGATCACCCCTCCACTTT.

The CDR3 DNA sequence: TGCGCCAGCAGCTTGGCCCGGACTAGCGGGGGGGCCGGCACAGATACGCAGTATTTT. Residues: CASSLARTSGGAGTDTQYF. The rearrangement links TRBV5-1 to TRBJ2-3, with 15 bases fitting TRBD2. V shed 0 bases, J shed 1 base, and the junction held 6 bases outside the gene matches. Germline V gives CDR1 SGHRS, CDR2 YFSETQ. The CDR3 is 19 residues long.

The sample holds a few counts of this clonotype. This chain uses TRBV6-5 with TRBJ2-3; D call uncertain. V lost 3 bases and J 5 bases, leaving 9 bases between the germline ends. The CDR3 has 13 residues. Germline V lookup: CDR1 MNHEY, CDR2 SVGAGI. CDR3 sequence reads: CASSYWAGDTQYF. In nucleotides, the CDR3 is TGTGCCAGCAGTTATTGGGCCGGAGATACGCAGTATTTT.

In this sample, this clonotype turned up a few times. The chain is built from TRBV25-1 and TRBJ1-6, with a possible D match to TRBD1 (5 bases). Germline CDR1 MGHDK, CDR2 SYGVNS. The ends were cut back, 4 bases at V and 9 bases at J, with 10 bases in the middle. The CDR3 extends over 13 amino acids. This CDR3 is CASSAGTVSPLHF. The CDR3 region has the DNA TGTGCCAGCAGTGCAGGGACGGTTTCACCCCTCCACTTT. Full variable domain (outside the CDR3, taken from reference TRBV25-1 and TRBJ1-6): EADIYQTPRYLVIGTGKKITLECSQTMGHDKMYWYQQDPGMELHLIHYSYGVNSTEKGDLSSESTVSRIRTEHFPLTLESARPSHTSQYLCASSAGTVSPLHFGNGTRLTVT.